Shown below are 2 T cell receptor beta chains from a single sample sequenced in a study of spatial heterogeneity in lung cancer (dated by TCRdb to between 2018 and 2021). General findings and caveats noted by the study authors: The number of expanded intratumoral alpha and beta TCRs correlated with the tumor nonsynonymous mutation count.

No antigen has been identified for these receptors. The time point label here, explained by the study, means: sample taken at primary tumor resection. Library preparation employed 5' RACE. TCRdb lists the instrument as NextSeq 500. Through fastp at Q25 and MiXCR, TCRdb rebuilt clones from the public reads, retaining in-frame beta chains. CDR3 protein sequences are deduplicated, and each keeps its most common genes and DNA. The sample table shows 1,500 or so distinct CDR3 sequences, and 8% to 13% are seen once. Together, the top ten hold approximately 27% of the sample. The sample here was lung tumor tissue, taken at surgery. The receptors were sampled from a female donor with early-stage non-small cell lung cancer.

This clonotype was recorded a few times. The CDR3 spells CASTAGPYNEQFF. The CDR3 bases are TGTGCCTCCACGGCTGGCCCCTACAATGAGCAGTTCTTC. V and J are TRBV6-5 and TRBJ2-1; D is unclear. The V end was cut by 11 bases, the J end by 2 bases, with 13 bases between. The V gene's germline CDR1 is MNHEY and CDR2 SVGAGI. The length of the CDR3 is 13 residues.

This clonotype was seen only a few times. J is TRBJ2-1 and V is TRBV20-1; 13 bases fit TRBD2. The length of the CDR3 is 14 residues. The germline V gene has CDR1 DFQATT and CDR2 SNEGSKA (reference sequence). V dropped 3 bases and J dropped 9; count of bases not matched to a gene: 5. CDR3 region: CSASRTSGSGEQFF. The CDR3 DNA sequence: TGCAGTGCTAGCCGGACTAGCGGGAGCGGTGAGCAGTTCTTC.